The entry that follows covers one T cell receptor beta chain sequence. Antigen specificity is unknown. The data stem from a study of T cells after yellow fever vaccination. In the study overall: SMART-Seq v4 Ultra Low Input prepared the low-cell-number fractions. Study-level findings and limits: Most clones from primary vaccination were detected again post-booster (almost 98% CD4, 88% CD8). Abundant bulk-derived clonotypes could contaminate FACS-sorted repertoires.

UMIs were added to TCR cDNA along with a universal primer site when it was made by 5'RACE template switching. TCRdb ran MiXCR on the 5' RACE reads and lists one entry per CDR3 protein. The sample yields 500,000 to 650,000 distinct CDR3 sequences, 9% to 15% seen once. The CDR3 has 14 residues. V gave up 6 bases and J gave up 4 bases; unmatched junction bases: 6. Looked up from germline, CDR1 is WSHSY and CDR2 is SAAADI. Sample: PBMCs, taken on the day of the yellow fever booster vaccination. The V gene is TRBV10-2, the J gene TRBJ1-2; 9 bases fit TRBD1. The sequence derives from a young man who received the YFV17D yellow fever vaccine. The CDR3 DNA sequence: TGCGCCAGCAGGGGACAGGGAAATGCCTATGGCTACACCTTC. This gives the protein CASRGQGNAYGYTF.